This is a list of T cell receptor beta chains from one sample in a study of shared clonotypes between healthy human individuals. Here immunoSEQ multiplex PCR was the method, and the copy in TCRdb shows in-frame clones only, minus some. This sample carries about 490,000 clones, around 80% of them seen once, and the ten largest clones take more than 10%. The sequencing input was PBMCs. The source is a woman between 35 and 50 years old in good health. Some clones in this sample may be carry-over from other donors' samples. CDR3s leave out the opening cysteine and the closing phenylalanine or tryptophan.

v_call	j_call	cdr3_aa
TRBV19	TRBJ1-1	ASSIGASVGTEAF
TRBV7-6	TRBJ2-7	ASSFRPTGETYEQY
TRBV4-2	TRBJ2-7	AAAPAEDYEQY
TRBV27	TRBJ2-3	ASSLGQNTDTQY
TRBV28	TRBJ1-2	ASSSGRTFGYT
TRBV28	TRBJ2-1	ASSPLRAHHNEQF
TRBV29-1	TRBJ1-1	SVDWRAMNTEAF
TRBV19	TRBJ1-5	ASSIAGSNQPQH
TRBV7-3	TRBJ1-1	ASSLQGAPRTEAF
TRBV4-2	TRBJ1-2	ASSLGPDRGGGYT
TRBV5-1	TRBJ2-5	ASSLEETQY
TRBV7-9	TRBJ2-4	ASSPDRVALSIQY
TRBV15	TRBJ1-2	ATSTRTAPEMGYT
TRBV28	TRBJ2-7	ASRGTGIDLVISYEQY
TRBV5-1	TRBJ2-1	ASSLGVGRRSLYNEQF
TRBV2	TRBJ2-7	ASRERTSGSGEQY
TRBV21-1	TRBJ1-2	ASRGEGNGYT
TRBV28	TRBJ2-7	ASRPGQTYEQY
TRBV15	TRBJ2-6	AIATATSGANVLT
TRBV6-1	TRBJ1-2	ASSAVDRVGYGYT
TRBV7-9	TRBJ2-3	ASSLRTGTDTQY
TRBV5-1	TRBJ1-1	ASSFLREGLNTEAF